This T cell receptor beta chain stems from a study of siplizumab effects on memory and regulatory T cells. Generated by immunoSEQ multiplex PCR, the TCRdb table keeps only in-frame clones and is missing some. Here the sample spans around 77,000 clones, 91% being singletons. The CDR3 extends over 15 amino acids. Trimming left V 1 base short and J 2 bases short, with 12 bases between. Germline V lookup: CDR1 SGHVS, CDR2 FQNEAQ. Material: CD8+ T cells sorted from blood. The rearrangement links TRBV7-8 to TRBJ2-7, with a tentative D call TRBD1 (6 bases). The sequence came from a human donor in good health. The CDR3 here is CASSLVHRAPYEQYF. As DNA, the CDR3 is TGTGCCAGCAGCTTAGTGCACAGGGCCCCCTACGAGCAGTACTTC.